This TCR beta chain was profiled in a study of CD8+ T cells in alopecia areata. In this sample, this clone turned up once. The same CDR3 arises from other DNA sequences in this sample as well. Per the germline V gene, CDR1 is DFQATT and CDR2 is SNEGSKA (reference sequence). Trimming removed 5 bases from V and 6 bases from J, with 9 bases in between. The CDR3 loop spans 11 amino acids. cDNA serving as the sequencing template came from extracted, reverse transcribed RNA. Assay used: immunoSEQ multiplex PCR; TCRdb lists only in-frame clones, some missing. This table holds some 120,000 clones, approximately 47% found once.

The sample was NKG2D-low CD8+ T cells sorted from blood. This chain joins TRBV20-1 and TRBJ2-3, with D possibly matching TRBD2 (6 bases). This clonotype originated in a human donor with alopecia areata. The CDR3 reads CSAPGGDTQYF. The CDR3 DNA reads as TGCAGTGCTCCTGGGGGGGATACGCAGTATTTT.